Each of the 25 T cell receptor beta chains below was sequenced from the same sample in a study of blood T cells in healthy people across ages (dated by TCRdb to about 2015). The method was 5' RACE. TCRdb records Illumina HiSeq 2500 as the sequencer. A second PCR of roughly 7 to 11 cycles was performed with a sample-barcoded 5' primer and a J-beta primer mix. TCRdb reanalyzed the raw reads on its own, using fastp at Q25 for trimming and MiXCR for clone calling, and kept in-frame beta chains. CDR3 protein sequences are deduplicated, and each keeps its most common genes and DNA. The sample records over 450,000 distinct CDR3 sequences, 24% of which are singletons. The top ten clonotypes cover around 10% of the sample. This sample also belongs to another study, concerning T cells of mothers and their children.

The material sequenced was blood. These receptors were taken from a boy aged 5-17 years in good health.

The chain joins TRBV7-9 to TRBJ2-5, with TRBD2 identical over 8 bases. The J segment lost 4 bases and the V segment lost 4 bases, leaving 8 bases of the junction unmatched. Germline V CDR1 and CDR2: SEHNR, FQNEAQ (reference sequence). This CDR3 has 15 residues. In DNA form, the CDR3 reads TGTGCCAGCAGCTCTGAGCGGGGGAGAGGAGAGACCCAGTACTTC. It encodes CASSSERGRGETQYF.

To note about this clonotype: One end of the junction is discordant with germline, which a read error may explain. The CDR3 coding sequence is TGTGCCAGCACCTCTAGCGGGAGCGCCAAAAACATTCAGTCCTTC. Translating it yields CASTSSGSAKNIQSF. This sequence joins TRBV12-3 or TRBV12-4 and TRBJ2-4; the match to TRBD2 covers 10 bases. This CDR3 spans 15 amino acids.

This clonotype was counted a few times. J is TRBJ2-1 and V is TRBV6-6; 14 nucleotides match TRBD2. This CDR3 comprises 15 residues. Germline CDR1 MNHNY, CDR2 SVGAGI (reference sequence). V gave up 2 bases and J gave up 6 bases; unmatched junction bases: 0. The CDR3, as DNA: TGTGCCAGCAGTTACGGACTAGCGGGAGGCAATGAGCAGTTCTTC. Translating gives CASSYGLAGGNEQFF.

At least ten counts were recorded for this clonotype. The chain combines TRBV28 with TRBJ2-7; maybe TRBD2 (6 bases). CDR3 length equals 16 residues. The germline CDR1 and CDR2 sequences are MDHEN and SYDVKM. V lost 3 bases and J lost 1, with 16 bases in between. The CDR3 sequence: CASSFSLAIISYEQYF. CDR3 in DNA: TGTGCCAGCAGTTTCTCGCTAGCGATTATTTCCTACGAGCAGTACTTC. The full variable domain, in which reference TRBV28 and TRBJ2-7 provide the parts outside the CDR3, is DVKVTQSSRYLVKRTGEKVFLECVQDMDHENMFWYRQDPGLGLRLIYFSYDVKMKEKGDIPEGYSVSREKKERFSLILESASTNQTSMYLCASSFSLAIISYEQYFGPGTRLTVT.

The chain uses TRBV6-2 or TRBV6-3 and TRBJ2-7; D is undetermined. This CDR3 region has 15 residues. The ends were cut back, 0 bases at V and 2 bases at J, with 11 bases in the middle. Germline lookup yields CDR1 MNHEY and CDR2 SVGEGT. Here the CDR3 reads CASSYSRRSTYEQYF. CDR3 nucleotide sequence: TGTGCCAGCAGTTACTCACGGCGGTCTACCTACGAGCAGTACTTC.

V gene TRBV5-1 combines with J gene TRBJ2-5; the D gene is possibly TRBD1 (6 bases). Near its end, the DNA agrees better with TRBJ2-1, so the J call may be wrong. The CDR3 has 16 amino acids. Germline V lookup: CDR1 SGHRS, CDR2 YFSETQ. CDR3 amino acids: CASSLGQGGGINEQFF. The CDR3 DNA follows: TGCGCCAGCAGCTTGGGGCAAGGGGGTGGGATCAATGAGCAGTTCTTC.

The CDR3 region is CASSSTSGGNTGELFF. The CDR3 bases are TGTGCCAGCAGCTCGACTAGCGGGGGTAACACCGGGGAGCTGTTTTTT. The chain joins TRBV7-2 to TRBJ2-2; 12 nucleotides agree with TRBD2. From germline, CDR1 is SGHTA and CDR2 FQGNSA. The trim removed 4 bases at V and 2 bases at J, leaving 2 bases unmatched. CDR3 length equals 16 residues. The variable domain in full, with the rest retrieved from reference TRBV7-2 and TRBJ2-2, is GAGVSQSPSNKVTEKGKDVELRCDPISGHTALYWYRQSLGQGLEFLIYFQGNSAPDKSGLPSDRFSAERTGGSVSTLTIQRTQQEDSAVYLCASSSTSGGNTGELFFGEGSRLTVL.

The J gene is TRBJ2-3, the V gene TRBV11-2; 7 bases are shared with TRBD2. In germline, CDR1 is SGHAT, CDR2 FQNNGV. J was trimmed by 0 bases and V by 4 bases; bases with no gene match: 4. This CDR3 region has 15 residues. CDR3 coding DNA: TGTGCCAGCAGCTATGATAGCGGGAGCACAGATACGCAGTATTTT. Residues: CASSYDSGSTDTQYF.

This clonotype was detected ten times or more. This chain links TRBV28 with TRBJ2-5, with 9 bases aligning to TRBD1. The CDR3 runs 15 residues. V lost 7 bases and J lost 5; bases outside the gene matches: 11. Germline CDR1 and CDR2: MDHEN and SYDVKM. The CDR3 protein is CASNPTGTGRETQYF. DNA for the CDR3: TGTGCCAGCAACCCAACCGGGACAGGGAGGGAGACCCAGTACTTC.

J is TRBJ1-3 and V is TRBV5-6; 7 bases map to TRBD1. J gave up 2 bases and V 3 bases, and 5 bases lay outside the gene matches. CDR3 size: 15 residues. CDR1 SGHDT and CDR2 YYEEEE come from the germline V gene. The CDR3 here is CASSWGTATGNTIYF. Here the CDR3 DNA reads TGTGCCAGCAGCTGGGGGACAGCCACTGGAAACACCATATATTTT.

The count of this clonotype is one. The V call is TRBV11-2, the J call TRBJ1-1, with a tentative D call TRBD1 (5 bases). V was pared by 2 bases and J by 10 bases, with 11 bases between. The CDR3 spans 12 residues. Germline V gene lookup returns CDR1 SGHAT and CDR2 FQNNGV. In DNA, the CDR3 is TGTGCCAGCAGCTTACAGGGAGGTGGAGCTTTCTTT. This sequence encodes CASSLQGGGAFF.

This clonotype was seen once. The chain joins TRBV20-1 to TRBJ2-5; no reliable D call. Per germline, CDR1 DFQATT and CDR2 SNEGSKA (reference sequence). Trimming removed 5 bases at V and 1 base at J, with 17 bases between. CDR3 length: 15 residues. Written as DNA, the CDR3 is TGCAGTGCTCTAACGGGCCTTTGGACCCAAGAGACCCAGTACTTC. As protein: CSALTGLWTQETQYF.

This rearrangement joins TRBV27 to TRBJ2-5; TRBD2 agrees at 14 bases. J lost 7 bases, V lost 3 bases, and 10 bases had no gene match. The CDR3 consists of 17 residues. Germline CDR1 MNHEY, CDR2 SMNVEV (reference sequence). As DNA, the CDR3 is TGTGCCAGCAGTTTGGATCGGACTAGCGGGGGGTGGGGGACCCAGTACTTC. Residues: CASSLDRTSGGWGTQYF.

This clonotype was counted ten times or more. This chain uses TRBV20-1 with TRBJ2-7; 10 nucleotides align to TRBD2. Germline CDR1 and CDR2: DFQATT and SNEGSKA (reference sequence). The ends lost 0 bases at V and 5 bases at J; junction bases unmatched: 7. This CDR3 has 15 amino acids. CDR3 bases: TGCAGTGCTAGAGATCAGCGGGAGGGCCTGAACGAGCAGTACTTC. This codes for CSARDQREGLNEQYF.

The chain carries TRBV6-1 and TRBJ2-7; no firm D call. Trimming removed 4 bases at V and 2 bases at J, with 15 bases between. Germline V CDR1 and CDR2: MNHNS, SASEGT. CDR3 length: 15 residues. The CDR3 loop reads CASSAGSSGTYEQYF. The CDR3, as DNA: TGTGCCAGCAGTGCCGGGTCATCGGGTACCTACGAGCAGTACTTC.

This clonotype was found a few times. The chain combines TRBV20-1 with TRBJ2-5; 7 bases match TRBD1. The end of the DNA aligns better with TRBJ2-7, so the J call may be wrong. This CDR3 is 13 amino acids long. CDR1 is DFQATT, CDR2 SNEGSKA, per germline (reference sequence). CDR3 sequence (DNA): TGCAGTGCCAAGAGACAGGGTTCCTACGAGCAGTACTTC. Translated: CSAKRQGSYEQYF.

In its sample, this clonotype was seen a few times. The J gene is TRBJ2-7, the V gene TRBV2; possible D gene TRBD2, 5 bases. The V and J ends lost 8 bases and 4 bases respectively, with 15 bases between them. Germline values: CDR1 SNHLY, CDR2 FYNNEI. The CDR3 consists of 13 residues. This CDR3 reads CASSGLGAYEQYF. As DNA, the CDR3 is TGTGCCAGCTCGGGTCTGGGAGCGTACGAGCAGTACTTC. The full variable domain, in which reference TRBV2 and TRBJ2-7 provide the parts outside the CDR3, is EPEVTQTPSHQVTQMGQEVILRCVPISNHLYFYWYRQILGQKVEFLVSFYNNEISEKSEIFDDQFSVERPDGSNFTLKIRSTKLEDSAMYFCASSGLGAYEQYFGPGTRLTVT.

This clonotype was recorded a few times. This chain uses TRBV7-2 with TRBJ2-5; D might be TRBD1 (6 bases). The DNA end favors TRBJ2-7, so the J call may be wrong. CDR1 is SGHTA, CDR2 FQGNSA, per germline. This CDR3 spans 14 amino acids. The CDR3 loop reads CASSLYWTADEQYF. For the CDR3, the DNA is TGTGCCAGCAGCTTATACTGGACAGCCGACGAGCAGTACTTC.

Remarks on this clonotype: The junction shows a germline mismatch at one end, possibly a read error. The V call is TRBV7-2, the J call TRBJ2-7; D remains unclear. Germline values: CDR1 SGHTA, CDR2 FQGNSA. There are 14 residues in the CDR3. CDR3 amino acids: CASSPVQPSYEQDF. Here the CDR3 DNA reads TGTGCCAGCAGCCCCGTCCAGCCCTCCTACGAGCAGGACTTC.

The rearrangement links TRBV9 to TRBJ1-1; D gene ambiguous. Germline CDR1 and CDR2: SGDLS and YYNGEE. Trimming pared 0 bases from V and 0 bases from J, leaving 9 bases between. The CDR3 has 15 amino acids. CDR3 loop: CASSVGKGLNTEAFF. CDR3 in DNA: TGTGCCAGCAGCGTAGGCAAGGGTTTGAACACTGAAGCTTTCTTT.

V and J are TRBV6-2 or TRBV6-3 and TRBJ2-7; D unresolved. The V gene lost 2 bases and the J gene lost 1 base, with 9 bases spanning the gap. Per germline, CDR1 MNHEY and CDR2 SVGEGT. The CDR3 consists of 14 residues. The CDR3 nucleotides are TGTGCCAGCAGTTACACCCGACCGTCCTACGAGCAGTACTTC. This codes for CASSYTRPSYEQYF.

This chain uses TRBV18 with TRBJ2-1; D gene uncertain. With 0 bases removed from V and 1 base from J, the gap between germline ends came to 13 bases. Germline V CDR1 and CDR2: KGHSH, LQKENI. The CDR3 covers 17 residues. The CDR3 nucleotides are TGTGCCAGCTCACCACCGCTTTTGACAAAGTCCTACAATGAGCAGTTCTTC. Translated: CASSPPLLTKSYNEQFF.

This clonotype has just a few counts. The V and J genes are TRBV5-1 and TRBJ2-1; D may be TRBD2 (5 bases). The CDR3 runs 13 residues. The ends were cut back, 7 bases at V and 1 base at J, with 9 bases in the middle. Germline V gene lookup returns CDR1 SGHRS and CDR2 YFSETQ. The CDR3 DNA reads as TGCGCCAGCGAATCGGGATCCTACAATGAGCAGTTCTTC. Encoded protein: CASESGSYNEQFF.

The rearrangement joins TRBV6-1 to TRBJ2-7, with TRBD1 matching over 8 bases. CDR1 is MNHNS and CDR2 is SASEGT in the germline V gene. Trimming cost V 6 bases and J 2 bases; bases outside gene matches: 9. The CDR3 extends over 15 amino acids. The CDR3 DNA sequence: TGTGCCAGCAGCGAGGGACAGGTGGGACCCTACGAGCAGTACTTC. It is translated as CASSEGQVGPYEQYF.

This chain connects TRBV6-2 or TRBV6-3 to TRBJ1-5; D remains ambiguous. The CDR3 totals 16 residues. V was pared by 0 bases and J by 0 bases, with 9 bases between. Germline CDR1 is MNHEY and CDR2 is SVGEGT. This CDR3 reads CASSYSGGISNQPQHF. CDR3 DNA sequence: TGTGCCAGCAGTTACTCAGGTGGAATTAGCAATCAGCCCCAGCATTTT.